This entry concerns a single T cell receptor (beta chain). The source of the sample is a study of T cell changes during pregnancy in multiple sclerosis. Assay: immunoSEQ multiplex PCR; the TCRdb copy retains only in-frame clones and omits some. The table shows over 50,000 clones, with around 94% occurring only once. V lost 0 bases, J lost 3 bases, and 9 bases lay in between. Per the germline V gene, CDR1 is MNHEY and CDR2 is SVGAGI. The CDR3 spans 14 residues. The sample was CD4+ T cells from peripheral blood mononuclear cells, taken in the third trimester of pregnancy. The rearrangement uses TRBV6-5 and TRBJ2-7; TRBD1 might be the D (5 bases). This clonotype originated in a female donor with multiple sclerosis, enrolled in a pregnancy study. This CDR3 reads CASSYSQGHYEQYF. As DNA, the CDR3 is TGTGCCAGCAGTTACTCGCAGGGCCACTACGAGCAGTACTTC.